One and the same sample provided the 26 T cell receptor beta chains below, sequenced in a study of blood T cells in healthy people across ages. A second PCR, run for about 7 to 12 cycles, used a sample-barcoded 5' primer plus a J-beta primer mix. TCRdb re-derived calls from the 5' RACE reads in MiXCR, one entry per CDR3 protein. The table has approximately 680,000 distinct CDR3 sequences, roughly 32% seen once. Sample: blood. Every receptor here comes from a woman of 80 years or more in good health.

As concerns this clonotype: Being one base from a much bigger clone, this may be a read error. This chain links TRBV5-1 with TRBJ1-1; D gene unclear. CDR3 length equals 13 residues. Germline V gene lookup returns CDR1 SGHRS and CDR2 YFSETQ. The CDR3 nucleotides read TGCGCCAGCCGGAGTAGCATGAACGCTGAAGCTTTCTTT. Its translation is CASRSSMNAEAFF.

Ten or more counts support this clonotype. J is TRBJ1-2 and V is TRBV20-1; maybe TRBD1 (5 bases). Trimming cost V 5 bases and J 6 bases, with 7 bases left between them. This CDR3 region has 10 residues. CDR1 is DFQATT, CDR2 SNEGSKA, per germline (reference sequence). The CDR3 sequence is CSASRDGYTF. Written as DNA, the CDR3 is TGCAGTGCTTCCAGGGATGGCTACACCTTC.

This clonotype was found many times. J is TRBJ2-1 and V is TRBV5-5; D not resolved. The germline gives CDR1 SGHKS, CDR2 YYEKEE (reference sequence). The V and J ends lost 5 bases and 9 bases respectively, with 24 bases between them. This CDR3 spans 16 amino acids. CDR3 DNA sequence: TGTGCCAGCAGTCGCCGACCGGGCCCGACCCCTATTGAGCAGTTCTTC. Translated, it gives CASSRRPGPTPIEQFF.

The genes are TRBV7-9 and TRBJ1-4; D is perhaps TRBD1 (5 bases). The CDR3 length is 14 residues. With 5 bases removed from V and 5 bases from J, the gap between germline ends came to 12 bases. Germline loops: CDR1 SEHNR, CDR2 FQNEAQ (reference sequence). The chain's CDR3 is CASSARAANEKLFF. CDR3 nucleotides: TGTGCCAGCAGCGCCAGGGCGGCAAATGAAAAACTGTTTTTT. The full variable domain, with the rest looked up from reference TRBV7-9 and TRBJ1-4, is DTGVSQNPRHKITKRGQNVTFRCDPISEHNRLYWYRQTLGQGPEFLTYFQNEAQLEKSRLLSDRFSAERPKGSFSTLEIQRTEQGDSAMYLCASSARAANEKLFFGSGTQLSVL.

This clonotype occurred many times. The rearrangement joins TRBV5-1 to TRBJ2-5, with D perhaps being TRBD1 or TRBD2 (5 bases each). CDR1 and CDR2 (germline): SGHRS, YFSETQ. The V and J ends lost 0 bases and 4 bases respectively, with 10 bases between them. The CDR3 has 14 amino acids. This CDR3 reads CASSLEGRAETQYF. CDR3 DNA: TGCGCCAGCAGCTTGGAGGGACGGGCAGAGACCCAGTACTTC.

Of note for this clonotype: Being one base from a much bigger clone, this may be a read error. The chain joins TRBV5-1 to TRBJ2-7; 11 bases are shared with TRBD1. This CDR3 has 15 residues. Germline V lookup: CDR1 SGHRS, CDR2 YFSETQ. The CDR3 region is CAGSWTGGNSYEQYF. In nucleotides, the CDR3 is TGCGCCGGCAGCTGGACAGGGGGCAATTCCTACGAGCAGTACTTC.

This clonotype was recorded at least ten times. The chain joins TRBV7-2 to TRBJ2-5, with a possible D match to TRBD2 (6 bases). Deletions cut 1 base from V and 5 bases from J, with 14 bases between. This CDR3 contains 15 residues. Germline lookup yields CDR1 SGHTA and CDR2 FQGNSA. The CDR3 spells CASSLVAGAGETQYF. The CDR3 DNA is TGTGCCAGCAGCTTAGTGGCGGGCGCGGGGGAGACCCAGTACTTC.

This clonotype has a handful of counts. This rearrangement joins TRBV19 to TRBJ1-2; D unclear. Germline loops: CDR1 LNHDA, CDR2 SQIVND (reference sequence). The V and J ends lost 0 bases and 8 bases respectively, with 13 bases between them. CDR3 length: 14 residues. The CDR3 protein is CASSIEPDKKGYTF. The CDR3 bases are TGTGCCAGTAGTATAGAACCCGACAAAAAAGGCTACACCTTC.

This clonotype was observed at least ten times. The gene calls are TRBV6-1 and TRBJ1-5; D is perhaps TRBD1 (6 bases). CDR1 and CDR2 from the germline V gene are MNHNS and SASEGT. The length of the CDR3 is 13 residues. V lost 8 bases, J lost 11 bases, and 19 bases lay in between. CDR3 region: CASGPGAESAQHF. The CDR3 DNA is TGTGCCAGCGGGCCGGGGGCTGAGTCGGCCCAGCATTTT.

The sample holds many counts of this clonotype. The V call is TRBV5-1, the J call TRBJ2-3, with TRBD2 matching 8 bases. V lost 4 bases to trimming and J lost 2 bases; unmatched junction nucleotides: 6. Germline CDR1 SGHRS, CDR2 YFSETQ. This CDR3 has 15 amino acids. CDR3 coding DNA: TGCGCCAGCAGCCCCGGCGGGGGGTCCACAGATACGCAGTATTTT. Its protein product is CASSPGGGSTDTQYF.

Points on this clonotype: Given a much more abundant clone one base away, this may be a read error. The V call is TRBV15, the J call TRBJ1-1; no firm D call. The ends were cut back, 3 bases at V and 3 bases at J, with 17 bases in the middle. The CDR3 has 16 amino acids. Germline CDR1 reads LNHNV; CDR2 reads YYDKDF (reference sequence). The CDR3 DNA reads TGTGCCACCAGCAGCTCCTTCGGGTCCCGGGACACTGAAGCTTTCTTT. It is translated as CATSSSFGSRDTEAFF.

This clonotype was seen many times. This sequence joins TRBV19 and TRBJ2-6; 7 bases line up with TRBD1. V shed 7 bases, J shed 0 bases, and the junction held 12 bases outside the gene matches. Per germline, CDR1 LNHDA and CDR2 SQIVND (reference sequence). The CDR3 consists of 18 residues. This CDR3 is CASNDEGRGTSGANVLTF. The CDR3 DNA is TGTGCCAGTAATGACGAAGGCAGGGGGACCTCTGGGGCCAACGTCCTGACTTTC.

At least ten counts were recorded for this clonotype. This chain uses TRBV4-1 with TRBJ2-5, with D possibly matching TRBD2 (6 bases). Germline CDR1 reads MGHRA; CDR2 reads YSYEKL. This CDR3 spans 17 amino acids. Trimming left V 0 bases short and J 5 bases short, with 19 bases between. The CDR3 here is CASSQDLRAGSMETQYF. In DNA, the CDR3 is TGCGCCAGCAGCCAAGATCTTCGGGCGGGGAGTATGGAGACCCAGTACTTC.

The chain couples TRBV18 to TRBJ2-2; a possible D gene is TRBD2 (6 bases). The CDR3 runs to 14 residues. Germline V gene lookup returns CDR1 KGHSH and CDR2 LQKENI. The ends were cut back, 5 bases at V and 3 bases at J, with 10 bases in the middle. The DNA of the CDR3 is TGTGCCAGCTCATGGAGGGAAGACACCGGGGAGCTGTTTTTT. Amino acid sequence: CASSWREDTGELFF.

V is TRBV6-1 and J is TRBJ2-3, with 15 bases lining up with TRBD2. The CDR3 sequence is 18 residues long. V gave up 6 bases and J gave up 0 bases; unmatched junction bases: 7. CDR1 MNHNS and CDR2 SASEGT come from the germline V gene. CDR3 sequence reads: CASSTGTSGRTSTDTQYF. The DNA for the CDR3 is TGTGCCAGCAGCACCGGGACTAGCGGGAGGACTAGCACAGATACGCAGTATTTT.

Concerning this clonotype: Since a much larger clone is just one base distant, this may be a read error. The chain couples TRBV6-1 to TRBJ2-3; 14 nucleotides line up with TRBD2. The CDR3 runs 16 residues. Germline CDR1 MNHNS, CDR2 SASEGT. J gave up 3 bases and V 8 bases, and 7 bases lay outside the gene matches. Written as DNA, the CDR3 is TGTGCCAGCGCGGAGACTAGCGGGGGGGCGACAGATACGCAGTATTTT. This codes for CASAETSGGATDTQYF.

This clonotype was detected ten times or more. The chain couples TRBV4-2 to TRBJ2-3; possibly TRBD2 for D (5 bases). Germline values: CDR1 LGHNA, CDR2 YNFKEQ. V was clipped by 4 bases and J by 6 bases, with 8 bases between them. CDR3 length equals 12 residues. The CDR3 DNA reads TGTGCCAGCAGCCGAGAGGGCGATACGCAGTATTTT. It codes for CASSREGDTQYF.

This clonotype was detected many times. The J gene is TRBJ2-7, the V gene TRBV3-1; TRBD1 matches 10 bases. V shed 2 bases and J 5 bases; nucleotides not matched to a gene: 6. Germline assignment: CDR1 LGHDT and CDR2 YNNKEL (reference sequence). CDR3 length: 15 amino acids. As DNA, the CDR3 is TGTGCCAGCAGCCAACTGTTGACAGGGGGCCACGAGCAGTACTTC. Translating gives CASSQLLTGGHEQYF.

This clonotype was recorded many times. The chain carries TRBV7-6 and TRBJ2-7; D may be TRBD1 (5 bases). Trimming removed 3 bases at V and 6 bases at J, with 18 bases between. The germline gives CDR1 SGHVS, CDR2 FNYEAQ. There are 15 residues in the CDR3. The DNA of the CDR3 is TGTGCCAGCAGCTTGGGGAATGAGTGGGGCCGCGAGCAGTACTTC. Its protein product is CASSLGNEWGREQYF.

This clonotype came up once. Possible read error: a much larger clone is one base away. The chain has TRBV28 and TRBJ2-1, with a weak D call TRBD1 (6 bases). The end of the DNA is better explained by TRBJ2-7, so the J call may be wrong. The CDR3 spans 15 residues. Germline loops: CDR1 MDHEN, CDR2 SYDVKM. CDR3 sequence (DNA): TGTGCCAGCAGTTCATACAGGGAAAACTACAATGAGCAGTACTTC. Translated, it gives CASSSYRENYNEQYF.

This clonotype showed up many times. At one boundary the junction diverges from the germline segment, which might be a read error. The gene calls are TRBV4-1 and TRBJ2-6; D call uncertain. The CDR3 is 14 amino acids. Germline lookup yields CDR1 MGHRA and CDR2 YSYEKL. This CDR3 reads CASSPPTGANVLTF. CDR3 DNA: TGTGCCAGCAGCCCCCCCACTGGGGCCAACGTCCTGACTTTC.

This clonotype was seen ten or more times. V gene TRBV27 combines with J gene TRBJ2-1; 10 bases align to TRBD2. The germline gives CDR1 MNHEY, CDR2 SMNVEV (reference sequence). The CDR3 runs 15 residues. V lost 5 bases, J lost 4 bases, and 5 bases stayed unmatched. This CDR3 reads CASSPIAGGYNEQFF. The CDR3 bases are TGTGCCAGCAGTCCCATAGCGGGGGGTTACAATGAGCAGTTCTTC.

As to this clonotype: Just one base apart from a much larger clone, this may be a read error. The chain couples TRBV6-5 to TRBJ1-2, with 7 bases identical to TRBD1. This CDR3 region has 14 residues. Germline V gives CDR1 MNHEY, CDR2 SVGAGI. CDR3 in amino acids: CAGSRDRPNYGYTF. CDR3 nucleotides: TGTGCCGGCAGCCGGGACAGACCTAACTATGGCTACACCTTC.

Regarding this clonotype: A junction boundary mismatches the germline segment, possibly from a read error. This sequence joins TRBV9 and TRBJ2-3; 11 positions agree with TRBD2. Germline CDR1 reads SGDLS; CDR2 reads YYNGEE. The CDR3 totals 15 residues. CDR3 region: CDSSEGLAGTDTQYF. CDR3 nucleotides: TGTGACAGCAGCGAGGGACTAGCGGGCACAGATACGCAGTATTTT.

This clonotype was detected only a few times. The V and J genes are TRBV2 and TRBJ2-1; D may be TRBD2 (5 bases). Trimming shortened V by 4 bases and J by 0 bases, and 10 bases separated the two germline ends. CDR1 and CDR2 from the germline V gene are SNHLY and FYNNEI. The CDR3 runs to 15 residues. The CDR3 loop is CASSGGLDSYNEQFF. The CDR3 nucleotides are TGTGCCAGCAGTGGTGGACTGGACTCCTACAATGAGCAGTTCTTC.

This clonotype was counted many times. This chain uses TRBV4-3 with TRBJ2-3; D is perhaps TRBD1 (6 bases). Germline V gene sequence: CDR1 LGHNA, CDR2 YSLEER. The CDR3 is 17 residues long. The ends were cut back, 0 bases at V and 2 bases at J, with 15 bases in the middle. The CDR3 sequence is CASSQDPGQGHTDTQYF. CDR3 DNA sequence: TGCGCCAGCAGCCAAGATCCGGGGCAGGGGCACACAGATACGCAGTATTTT.